These T cell receptor beta chains were read from a single sample in a study of blood T cell repertoires in COVID-19. The method was immunoSEQ multiplex PCR; TCRdb's version includes in-frame clones alone and lacks a portion of them. Among about 90,000 clones listed, around nine tenths were seen once. Sequencing used peripheral blood. These receptors all stem from a woman aged 70-85 years with acute or convalescent COVID-19. The CDR3 runs from the conserved cysteine through the conserved F or W. D genes are given only for firm matches. Not all rows give a size; the values are once, few, many and, for expanded clones, a class.

CDR3aa | CDR3nt | j_gene | abundance | v_gene | d_gene
CASSLLQSGNTIYF | TGTGCCAGCAGTCTCCTGCAGTCTGGAAACACCATATATTTT | TRBJ1-3 | NA | TRBV28 | NA
CASSQPPGGGLNYGYTF | TGTGCCAGCAGCCAGCCCCCGGGAGGGGGGCTTAACTATGGCTACACCTTC | TRBJ1-2 | NA | TRBV3-1/TRBV3-2 | NA
CASGPGGYSTDTQYF | TGTGCCAGCGGCCCAGGGGGTTATAGCACAGATACGCAGTATTTT | TRBJ2-3 | NA | TRBV6-6 | TRBD1
CASSIGLAANTGELFF | TGCGCCAGCAGCATAGGACTAGCGGCAAACACCGGGGAGCTGTTTTTT | TRBJ2-2 | NA | TRBV5-1 | TRBD2
CASSQQETQYF | TGTGCCAGCAGCCAACAAGAGACCCAGTACTTC | TRBJ2-5 | NA | TRBV7-2 | NA
CASSPSGGGPNEQFF | TGCGCCAGCAGCCCTAGCGGGGGGGGTCCCAATGAGCAGTTCTTC | TRBJ2-1 | NA | TRBV4-1 | TRBD2
CASSEGYLAGGLGETQYF | TGTGCCAGCAGTGAAGGATACCTAGCGGGAGGGCTTGGGGAGACCCAGTACTTC | TRBJ2-5 | NA | TRBV6-1 | TRBD2
CASSKTGGADTGELFF | TGTGCCAGTAGTAAGACAGGGGGCGCGGACACCGGGGAGCTGTTTTTT | TRBJ2-2 | NA | TRBV19 | TRBD1
CASHGDRRGSTEAFF | TGTGCCAGCCACGGGGACAGGAGGGGTAGCACTGAAGCTTTCTTT | TRBJ1-1 | once | TRBV18 | TRBD1
CASSLWGQGSSQPQHF | TGTGCCAGCAGTCTATGGGGACAGGGAAGTTCCCAGCCCCAGCATTTT | TRBJ1-5 | NA | TRBV28 | TRBD1
CASSAYSNQPQHF | TGTGCCAGCAGCGCCTATAGCAATCAGCCCCAGCATTTT | TRBJ1-5 | NA | TRBV11-2 | NA
CASNARGINGYTF | TGTGCCAGTAACGCCAGGGGAATCAACGGCTACACCTTC | TRBJ1-2 | NA | TRBV19 | NA
CAWSLSPYNSPLHF | TGTGCCTGGAGTTTAAGCCCCTATAATTCACCCCTCCACTTT | TRBJ1-6 | once | TRBV30 | NA
CASSEGGQAPGPLHF | TGTGCCAGCAGTGAAGGGGGACAAGCGCCGGGGCCCCTCCACTTT | TRBJ1-6 | once | TRBV6-1 | NA
CASSSATGKDVSGYTF | TGTGCCAGCAGCTCCGCGACAGGGAAAGATGTGAGTGGCTACACCTTC | TRBJ1-2 | NA | TRBV7-9 | TRBD1
CASSQEYGRQETQYF | TGTGCCAGCAGCCAAGAGTACGGCAGGCAAGAGACCCAGTACTTC | TRBJ2-5 | NA | TRBV3-1/TRBV3-2 | NA
CASRSDPGVETEAFF | TGCGCCAGTAGATCCGACCCAGGGGTTGAAACTGAAGCTTTCTTT | TRBJ1-1 | NA | TRBV5-1 | NA
CASSMRANSYNEQFF | TGTGCCAGTAGTATGAGGGCTAACTCCTACAATGAGCAGTTCTTC | TRBJ2-1 | NA | TRBV19 | NA
CASSRAQIYGYTF | TGTGCCAGCAGCCGGGCACAGATCTATGGCTACACCTTC | TRBJ1-2 | NA | TRBV14 | NA
CSASGSGNTIYF | TGCAGCGCCTCAGGGTCTGGAAACACCATATATTTT | TRBJ1-3 | few | TRBV29-1 | NA
CASSLGQAGELFF | TGCGCCAGCAGCTTGGGTCAGGCCGGGGAGCTGTTTTTT | TRBJ2-2 | NA | TRBV5-1 | NA
CASTADRMSSYEQYF | TGTGCCAGCACCGCCGACAGAATGAGCTCCTACGAGCAGTACTTC | TRBJ2-7 | NA | TRBV28 | NA
CASSYGPGVDNQPQHF | TGCGCCAGCAGCTACGGGCCAGGGGTGGACAATCAGCCCCAGCATTTT | TRBJ1-5 | NA | TRBV5-1 | NA
CASSVLGGELFF | TGCGCCAGCAGTGTGCTCGGCGGGGAGCTGTTTTTT | TRBJ2-2 | NA | TRBV10-2 | NA
CASSYSSGLNTEAFF | TGTGCCAGCAGTTACTCTTCAGGGCTGAACACTGAAGCTTTCTTT | TRBJ1-1 | NA | TRBV6-5 | NA
CASSFSVDTGELFF | TGCGCCAGCAGCTTCTCCGTTGACACCGGGGAGCTGTTTTTT | TRBJ2-2 | NA | TRBV5-1 | NA
CASSLVGQNQNYGYTF | TGCGCCAGCAGCTTGGTGGGGCAGAACCAAAACTATGGCTACACCTTC | TRBJ1-2 | few | TRBV5-1 | NA
CASAGTGGRDTQYF | TGTGCCAGCGCCGGGACAGGGGGCCGGGATACGCAGTATTTT | TRBJ2-3 | NA | TRBV6-5 | TRBD1
CASSSYNEQFF | TGTGCCAGCAGCTCTTACAATGAGCAGTTCTTC | TRBJ2-1 | NA | TRBV5-6 | NA
CASSQGTIAGWSKETQYF | TGTGCCAGCAGCCAGGGAACCATAGCGGGATGGTCGAAGGAGACCCAGTACTTC | TRBJ2-5 | NA | TRBV3-1/TRBV3-2 | TRBD2
CASSLPTGRNEKLFF | TGTGCCAGCAGTTTACCGACAGGGCGTAATGAAAAACTGTTTTTT | TRBJ1-4 | NA | TRBV28 | TRBD1
CASSLAGTSGRRGEQFF | TGTGCCAGCAGCTTGGCCGGGACTAGCGGGAGGCGGGGTGAGCAGTTCTTC | TRBJ2-1 | NA | TRBV5-6 | TRBD2
CASSQPWVAGGPGELFF | TGTGCCAGCAGCCAGCCCTGGGTAGCGGGAGGCCCCGGGGAGCTGTTTTTT | TRBJ2-2 | NA | TRBV3-1/TRBV3-2 | TRBD2
CSVLEIAGGEQYF | TGCAGCGTGCTGGAAATAGCGGGAGGCGAGCAGTACTTC | TRBJ2-7 | once | TRBV29-1 | TRBD2
CASKGPGKIPEAFF | TGTGCCAGTAAGGGTCCAGGGAAGATCCCTGAAGCTTTCTTT | TRBJ1-1 | NA | TRBV19 | NA
CASSSSAPGQYF | TGTGCCAGCAGTTCCAGCGCCCCGGGACAGTATTTT | TRBJ2-3 | NA | TRBV28 | NA
CASSPQGYYGYTF | TGTGCCAGCAGCCCGCAGGGGTACTATGGCTACACCTTC | TRBJ1-2 | NA | TRBV11-2 | NA
CASRPESTGHNQPQHF | TGTGCCAGTAGACCTGAGTCCACAGGGCACAATCAGCCCCAGCATTTT | TRBJ1-5 | NA | TRBV19 | NA
CAWVTSGRDEQFF | TGTGCCTGGGTGACTAGCGGGAGGGATGAGCAGTTCTTC | TRBJ2-1 | NA | TRBV30 | TRBD2
CASSLDGYNSPLHF | TGTGCCAGCAGCTTGGACGGGTATAATTCACCCCTCCACTTT | TRBJ1-6 | once | TRBV5-4 | NA
CASSLDGNYGYTF | TGTGCCAGCAGTCTCGACGGGAACTATGGCTACACCTTC | TRBJ1-2 | NA | TRBV6-5 | NA
CASSQVPGLTNEKLFF | TGTGCCAGCAGCCAAGTACCAGGGTTAACTAATGAAAAACTGTTTTTT | TRBJ1-4 | NA | TRBV3-1/TRBV3-2 | NA
CASSGASGKDTQYF | TGCGCCAGCAGCGGGGCTAGCGGGAAAGATACGCAGTATTTT | TRBJ2-3 | NA | TRBV5-1 | TRBD2
CASSQDLGGGPSTDTQYF | TGTGCCAGCAGCCAAGATTTAGGCGGGGGGCCTAGCACAGATACGCAGTATTTT | TRBJ2-3 | NA | TRBV3-1/TRBV3-2 | TRBD2
CASSPYWDTSNTGELFF | TGTGCCAGCAGTCCGTATTGGGACACCAGCAACACCGGGGAGCTGTTTTTT | TRBJ2-2 | NA | TRBV28 | NA
CASSLDRGSTEAFF | TGTGCCAGTAGCCTTGACAGGGGGAGCACTGAAGCTTTCTTT | TRBJ1-1 | once | TRBV19 | TRBD1
CASSLEGTQYF | TGTGCCAGCAGTTTGGAGGGTACGCAGTATTTT | TRBJ2-3 | NA | TRBV12-3/TRBV12-4 | NA
CASSLPGGPPWQPQHF | TGTGCCAGCAGTTTACCAGGGGGCCCCCCATGGCAGCCCCAGCATTTT | TRBJ1-5 | NA | TRBV28 | TRBD1
CASVGMGSLQPQHF | TGTGCCAGCGTCGGGATGGGGTCGTTGCAGCCCCAGCATTTT | TRBJ1-5 | few | TRBV6-5 | NA
CASSQASNSPLHF | TGCGCCAGCAGCCAAGCTTCCAATTCACCCCTCCACTTT | TRBJ1-6 | NA | TRBV4-1 | NA
CASSWGDVGYTF | TGTGCCAGTAGTTGGGGAGATGTTGGCTACACCTTC | TRBJ1-2 | NA | TRBV19 | NA
CASSGGQPYEQYF | TGTGCCAGCAGCGGCGGACAGCCCTACGAGCAGTACTTC | TRBJ2-7 | NA | TRBV7-9 | NA
CASSQEGLAVYNEQFF | TGTGCCAGCAGCCAAGAGGGGCTAGCGGTCTACAATGAGCAGTTCTTC | TRBJ2-1 | NA | TRBV4-2 | TRBD2
CATGGEKLFF | TGCGCCACGGGGGGGGAAAAACTGTTTTTT | TRBJ1-4 | once | TRBV10-2 | NA
CASSPRVGDSPLHF | TGCGCCAGCAGCCCCAGGGTTGGGGATTCACCCCTCCACTTT | TRBJ1-6 | NA | TRBV5-1 | NA
CASQRDEGDTQYF | TGTGCCAGCCAGCGGGACGAGGGCGATACGCAGTATTTT | TRBJ2-3 | once | TRBV5-8 | TRBD2
CATQSSGTAIYGYTF | TGTGCCACCCAAAGTTCCGGGACAGCAATCTATGGCTACACCTTC | TRBJ1-2 | NA | TRBV6-5 | TRBD1
CASSFLEEGNQPQHF | TGTGCCAGCAGTTTTTTGGAGGAAGGCAATCAGCCCCAGCATTTT | TRBJ1-5 | NA | TRBV28 | NA
CASSDGFIDTGELFF | TGTGCCAGCTCAGACGGGTTTATCGACACCGGGGAGCTGTTTTTT | TRBJ2-2 | NA | TRBV18 | NA
CASSVRAGTDTQYF | TGTGCCAGCAGCGTACGCGCCGGCACAGATACGCAGTATTTT | TRBJ2-3 | NA | TRBV9 | NA